This TCR beta chain was documented in a study of CD4 T cells in relation to SARS-CoV-2 and coronaviruses. Study in general: TCR beta CDR3s were sequenced after roughly nine-day antigen culture of PBMCs. Negative control cultures got HIV-1 Nef peptides or no peptide.

A single count supports this clone. The antigen is undetermined. Clones were read by immunoSEQ multiplex PCR, and TCRdb kept only the in-frame ones, dropping some. The sample yields about 26,000 clones, around two thirds seen once. The CDR3 extends over 14 amino acids. V was pared by 3 bases and J by 4 bases, with 11 bases between. The germline CDR1 and CDR2 sequences are MNHEY and SMNVEV (reference sequence). The unexposed donors gave CD4+ T cells in 2011-2018, prior to COVID-19. CD4+ T cells were isolated from the cells after around 10 days of culture. Cells permitting, SARS-CoV-2 S/N and four cold-coronavirus spikes were tested on unexposed-donor CD4+ T cells.

The origin of this receptor is a human donor in good health. V usage is TRBV27 and J usage is TRBJ2-3, with D hard to call. Sequencing used CD4+ T cells from PBMCs, cultured in vitro. The CDR3 region is CASSFSRVADTQYF. CDR3 nucleotides: TGTGCCAGCAGTTTCTCTAGGGTTGCAGATACGCAGTATTTT.